This T cell receptor beta chain was identified during a study of T cells in women clearing cervical HPV infection. The study's findings and limits: CIN3+ cases had significantly higher TCR richness than controls; evenness did not differ.

Genomic DNA, averaging approximately 1,200 ng per sample, yielded TCR beta CDR3 via immunoSEQ. Some clones are missing from TCRdb's copy, which holds only in-frame ones; the method was immunoSEQ multiplex PCR. The sample yields some 21,000 clones, of which the top ten take up around 25%. On this clone: No antigen is known for it.

Each participant carried one incident cervical HPV16 infection only. Sample: blood buffy coat. This clonotype was sampled from a woman aged 18 to 69 with a cervical HPV16 infection that either progressed to CIN3+ or cleared (not recorded which).

The CDR3 sequence is CASSTSRNQPQHF. The part of the CDR3 DNA that was read is TGTGCCAGTAGTACATCGAGGAATCAGCCC. The chain couples TRBV19 to TRBJ1-5; D is unresolved. Sequencing ends 3 residues short of the CDR3 end; the germline J gene provides the rest. Deletions cut 4 bases from V and 4 bases from J, with 8 bases between. Germline CDR1 reads LNHDA; CDR2 reads SQIVND (reference sequence). The CDR3 length is 13 residues.